One sample yielded the 32 T cell receptor beta chains listed below, sequenced in a study of cytomegalovirus exposure and HLA in healthy donors. The PCR contained 60 Vbeta and 13 Jbeta primers. Profiling relied on immunoSEQ multiplex PCR, and the TCRdb table lists in-frame clones only, not all of them. The data hold approximately 110,000 clones, with 73% observed a single time. The sequencing input was PBMCs. Source of these receptors: a man in his sixties in good health and CMV-seropositive.

This clone was observed a handful of times. The genes are TRBV7-8 and TRBJ1-2; D uncertain. Trimming stripped 4 bases from V and 4 bases from J, with 7 bases between. The germline gives CDR1 SGHVS, CDR2 FQNEAQ. This CDR3 contains 12 residues. For the CDR3, the DNA is TGTGCCAGCAGCTCTAGATCCTATGGCTACACCTTC. Translating it yields CASSSRSYGYTF. Together with reference TRBV7-8 and TRBJ1-2, the CDR3 gives the full variable domain: GAGVSQSPRYKVAKRGQDVALRCDPISGHVSLFWYQQALGQGPEFLTYFQNEAQLDKSGLPSDRFFAERPEGSVSTLKIQRTQQEDSAVYLCASSSRSYGYTFGSGTRLTVV.

This clone showed up just a few times. The rearrangement links TRBV7-9 to TRBJ1-1, with TRBD1 as a possible D gene (6 bases). Trimming took off 5 bases at V and 9 bases at J, with 16 bases between the two ends. The CDR3 runs 13 residues. Germline lookup yields CDR1 SEHNR and CDR2 FQNEAQ (reference sequence). CDR3 protein: CASSRGGGGKAFF. The CDR3 region has the DNA TGTGCCAGCAGCCGAGGAGGGGGGGGGAAAGCTTTCTTT.

The chain joins TRBV30 to TRBJ2-7, with TRBD2 as a possible D gene (6 bases). Trimming cost V 2 bases and J 1 base, with 9 bases left between them. Germline V gene data show CDR1 as GTSNPN and CDR2 as SVGIG (reference sequence). The CDR3 totals 13 residues. Here the CDR3 reads CAWSIGGSYEQYF. The CDR3 DNA sequence: TGTGCCTGGAGTATTGGGGGGTCCTACGAGCAGTACTTC.

V gene TRBV19 combines with J gene TRBJ2-2, with 10 nucleotides matching TRBD1. V dropped 5 bases and J dropped 4; count of bases not matched to a gene: 4. CDR3 length: 15 amino acids. The V gene's germline CDR1 is LNHDA and CDR2 SQIVND (reference sequence). The CDR3 loop is CASSWGQGSTGELFF. As DNA, the CDR3 is TGTGCCAGTAGTTGGGGACAGGGGAGCACCGGGGAGCTGTTTTTT.

The V and J genes are TRBV19 and TRBJ2-1, with a weak D call TRBD1 (6 bases). This CDR3 region has 12 residues. Germline values: CDR1 LNHDA, CDR2 SQIVND (reference sequence). The germline V and J ends were trimmed by 5 bases and 6 bases, with 8 bases remaining between them. For the CDR3, the DNA is TGTGCCAGTAGTTCAGGGGTCAATGAGCAGTTCTTC. Protein: CASSSGVNEQFF.

The chain employs TRBV5-1 and TRBJ2-2; D is unclear. The CDR3 is made up of 13 amino acids. Trimming stripped 0 bases from V and 4 bases from J, with 4 bases between. The germline CDR1 and CDR2 sequences are SGHRS and YFSETQ. In nucleotides, the CDR3 is TGCGCCAGCAGCTTGGTGAGCACCGGGGAGCTGTTTTTT. Amino acid sequence: CASSLVSTGELFF.

The chain employs TRBV6-1 and TRBJ1-1, with 7 bases that match TRBD1. In germline, CDR1 is MNHNS, CDR2 SASEGT. The CDR3 is 19 residues long. J was trimmed by 4 bases and V by 1 base; bases with no gene match: 18. As DNA, the CDR3 is TGTGCCAGCAGTGAAGTCCTACAGGGGCCATCCTCTCCTTCCACTGAAGCTTTCTTT. Amino acids: CASSEVLQGPSSPSTEAFF.

This sequence joins TRBV6-5 and TRBJ1-2; 7 positions agree with TRBD1. This CDR3 spans 14 amino acids. Trimming cost V 4 bases and J 2 bases; bases outside gene matches: 4. Germline CDR1 MNHEY, CDR2 SVGAGI. CDR3 DNA: TGTGCCAGCAGTTTTCTGGACAGGAACTATGGCTACACCTTC. It translates to CASSFLDRNYGYTF.

CDR3 sequence (DNA): TGTGCCAGCTCACCACCTGGGGCCCTAGCCAAAAACATTCAGTACTTC. This sequence encodes CASSPPGALAKNIQYF. This chain joins TRBV18 and TRBJ2-4, with D maybe TRBD1 (5 bases). The CDR3 runs to 16 residues. V was trimmed by 0 bases and J by 0 bases, leaving 9 bases between them. CDR1 KGHSH and CDR2 LQKENI come from the germline V gene.

As DNA, the CDR3 is TGTGCCAGCAGTTTGGACAGGGAGCTTAACACCATATATTTT. Translating gives CASSLDRELNTIYF. The chain couples TRBV28 to TRBJ1-3; 8 bases agree with TRBD1. The CDR3 length is 14 residues. V shed 3 bases and J 7 bases; nucleotides not matched to a gene: 5. Germline CDR1 is MDHEN and CDR2 is SYDVKM.

The chain has TRBV11-3 and TRBJ1-4; TRBD1 matches 7 bases. This CDR3 spans 15 amino acids. Losses at the gene ends were 5 bases for V and 6 bases for J; bases not matched to a gene: 9. Germline V gives CDR1 SGHNT, CDR2 YENEEA. In DNA form, the CDR3 reads TGTGCCAGCAGCCCTGGGACAGTGTACCATGAAAAACTGTTTTTT. This codes for CASSPGTVYHEKLFF.

This chain uses TRBV5-1 with TRBJ2-6; D is uncertain. The V and J ends lost 4 bases and 0 bases respectively, with 11 bases between them. The V gene's germline CDR1 is SGHRS and CDR2 YFSETQ. This CDR3 region has 16 residues. The CDR3 sequence is CASSVPPGSGANVLTF. DNA of the CDR3: TGCGCCAGCAGCGTCCCCCCGGGCTCTGGGGCCAACGTCCTGACTTTC.

This chain links TRBV9 with TRBJ1-4; D uncertain. Germline assignment: CDR1 SGDLS and CDR2 YYNGEE. The CDR3 is 14 residues long. V was trimmed by 4 bases and J by 6 bases, leaving 13 bases between them. The CDR3 nucleotides read TGTGCCAGCAGCCCTGAAGGCGGGGATGAAAAACTGTTTTTT. Translation: CASSPEGGDEKLFF.

This clone was seen just once. The chain has TRBV5-4 and TRBJ2-1, with 11 bases identical to TRBD2. The CDR3 has 17 residues. The germline V gene has CDR1 SGHNT and CDR2 YYREEE (reference sequence). V gave up 5 bases and J gave up 3 bases; unmatched junction bases: 10. CDR3 nucleotide sequence: TGTGCCAGCAGTTCGACTAGCGGGGCCTTGAACTACAATGAGCAGTTCTTC. It codes for CASSSTSGALNYNEQFF.

This clone was detected a few times. The V gene is TRBV7-2, the J gene TRBJ2-1; D perhaps matches TRBD2 (5 bases). CDR1 SGHTA and CDR2 FQGNSA come from the germline V gene. Trimming cost V 5 bases and J 0 bases, with 8 bases left between them. CDR3 size: 14 residues. Here the CDR3 DNA reads TGTGCCAGCAGCCGGACTGTCTCCTACAATGAGCAGTTCTTC. Protein product: CASSRTVSYNEQFF.

The rearrangement uses TRBV5-4 and TRBJ2-5, with D uncertain. Trimming left V 0 bases short and J 1 base short, with 13 bases between. This CDR3 comprises 16 residues. Per germline, CDR1 SGHNT and CDR2 YYREEE (reference sequence). CDR3 residues: CASSLVSRGFQETQYF. CDR3 coding DNA: TGTGCCAGCAGCTTGGTGTCCAGAGGTTTCCAAGAGACCCAGTACTTC.

The chain has TRBV18 and TRBJ1-6; D possibly corresponds to TRBD1 (6 bases). Germline V gene data show CDR1 as KGHSH and CDR2 as LQKENI. The CDR3 covers 13 residues. With 3 bases removed from V and 10 bases from J, the gap between germline ends came to 10 bases. CDR3 loop: CASSPSDRSPLHF. The CDR3, as DNA: TGTGCCAGCTCACCTTCAGACAGGTCACCCCTCCACTTT.

This chain connects TRBV14 to TRBJ2-5; 8 bases map to TRBD2. Trimming removed 1 base from V and 4 bases from J; junction bases left unmatched: 5. Germline V gene sequence: CDR1 SGHDN, CDR2 FVKESK. The CDR3 contains 15 residues. CDR3 sequence reads: CASSQAVGRGETQYF. CDR3 coding DNA: TGTGCCAGCAGCCAAGCTGTCGGGAGGGGAGAGACCCAGTACTTC.

The chain is built from TRBV28 and TRBJ1-1; the D is unclear. The germline V and J ends were trimmed by 2 bases and 0 bases, with 10 bases remaining between them. The CDR3 extends over 15 amino acids. CDR1 and CDR2 (germline): MDHEN, SYDVKM. CDR3 amino acids: CASSLAMEMNTEAFF. CDR3 nucleotide sequence: TGTGCCAGCAGTTTAGCAATGGAGATGAACACTGAAGCTTTCTTT.

This clone was seen once. The V and J genes are TRBV29-1 and TRBJ1-1; 10 bases map to TRBD1. The CDR3 loop spans 13 amino acids. Germline CDR1 and CDR2: SQVTM and ANQGSEA. Trimming removed 5 bases from V and 4 bases from J; junction bases left unmatched: 4. The CDR3 DNA reads as TGCAGCGTTACCCGGACAGGGGGCACTGAAGCTTTCTTT. Amino acids: CSVTRTGGTEAFF. The full variable domain, rest sourced from reference TRBV29-1 and TRBJ1-1, is SAVISQKPSRDICQRGTSLTIQCQVDSQVTMMFWYRQQPGQSLTLIATANQGSEATYESGFVIDKFPISRPNLTFSTLTVSNMSPEDSSIYLCSVTRTGGTEAFFGQGTRLTVV.

The CDR3 DNA reads as TGTGCCTGGAGTGTGGGGGCAGGGAACTCCTACGAGCAGTACTTC. It encodes CAWSVGAGNSYEQYF. The chain links TRBV30 to TRBJ2-5; possible D gene TRBD1, 6 bases. The assigned J gene may be wrong: the sequence end matches TRBJ2-7 better. The CDR3 has 15 residues. The germline V gene encodes CDR1 GTSNPN and CDR2 SVGIG (reference sequence).

V gene TRBV29-1 combines with J gene TRBJ2-1; maybe TRBD2 (7 bases). The CDR3 contains 16 residues. Germline CDR1 reads SQVTM; CDR2 reads ANQGSEA. The V end lost 4 bases, the J end lost 3 bases, and 19 bases lay between the germline ends. CDR3 sequence: CSVGGIRGAIYNEQFF. The CDR3, as DNA: TGCAGCGTTGGGGGCATCCGGGGGGCTATCTACAATGAGCAGTTCTTC.

This clone was seen more than once but under ten times. The V call is TRBV5-1, the J call TRBJ1-1; D not certain. CDR1 and CDR2 from the germline V gene are SGHRS and YFSETQ. V was trimmed by 2 bases and J by 5 bases, leaving 16 bases between them. The CDR3 has 15 amino acids. CDR3 DNA sequence: TGCGCCAGCAGCTTCCAATCAATGGGAGGAACTGAAGCTTTCTTT. Translated: CASSFQSMGGTEAFF.

V gene TRBV5-1 combines with J gene TRBJ2-5, with D unclear. Germline V lookup: CDR1 SGHRS, CDR2 YFSETQ. This CDR3 spans 13 amino acids. The germline V and J ends were trimmed by 6 bases and 2 bases, with 11 bases remaining between them. Here the CDR3 reads CASTQGEQETQYF. The CDR3 DNA sequence: TGCGCCAGCACTCAAGGAGAGCAAGAGACCCAGTACTTC.

The table lists this clone with a few counts. This chain connects TRBV2 to TRBJ1-4, with D maybe TRBD1 (5 bases). With 11 bases removed from V and 5 bases from J, the gap between germline ends came to 15 bases. The CDR3 totals 13 residues. Germline CDR1 reads SNHLY; CDR2 reads FYNNEI. The CDR3 here is CAGGGAGNEKLFF. CDR3 coding DNA: TGTGCCGGGGGAGGGGCGGGGAATGAAAAACTGTTTTTT.

This clone came up many times. V is TRBV27 and J is TRBJ1-1; D may be TRBD1 (6 bases). CDR1 is MNHEY and CDR2 is SMNVEV in the germline V gene (reference sequence). This CDR3 spans 15 amino acids. V was trimmed by 0 bases and J by 7 bases, leaving 15 bases between them. The CDR3 coding sequence is TGTGCCAGCAGTTTATCCCTACCTGAACAGGGTGAAGCTTTCTTT. It specifies CASSLSLPEQGEAFF.

The chain recombines TRBV7-2 with TRBJ2-1; no definite D call. V was trimmed by 11 bases and J by 4 bases, leaving 15 bases between them. Germline V gene lookup returns CDR1 SGHTA and CDR2 FQGNSA. This CDR3 spans 13 amino acids. CDR3 DNA: TGTGCCTCCGGTACCCCAAATTACAATGAGCAGTTCTTC. Residues: CASGTPNYNEQFF.

The genes are TRBV12-5 and TRBJ1-2, with 8 bases aligning to TRBD1. The germline gives CDR1 LGHNT, CDR2 FRNRAP. The CDR3 totals 15 residues. After removal of 0 bases from V and 0 bases from J, the junction contained 0 bases not matched to a gene. Here the CDR3 DNA reads TGTGCTAGTGGTTTGGTACAGGGGGCTAACTATGGCTACACCTTC. Translated, it gives CASGLVQGANYGYTF.

J is TRBJ2-7 and V is TRBV6-5; TRBD1 aligns across 8 bases. The CDR3 consists of 13 residues. From germline, CDR1 is MNHEY and CDR2 SVGAGI. The trim removed 4 bases at V and 6 bases at J, leaving 5 bases unmatched. The CDR3 loop is CASSSGTGIEQYF. As DNA, the CDR3 is TGTGCCAGCAGTTCCGGGACAGGAATCGAGCAGTACTTC.

J is TRBJ2-3 and V is TRBV14; D remains unclear. The germline V and J ends were trimmed by 4 bases and 0 bases, with 11 bases remaining between them. CDR1 and CDR2 (germline): SGHDN, FVKESK. The CDR3 is 15 amino acids. In DNA form, the CDR3 reads TGTGCCAGCAGCCCGGTGTTAGCTAGCACAGATACGCAGTATTTT. Its translation is CASSPVLASTDTQYF. Looking up the rest from reference TRBV14 and TRBJ2-3 gives the full variable domain: EAGVTQFPSHSVIEKGQTVTLRCDPISGHDNLYWYRRVMGKEIKFLLHFVKESKQDESGMPNNRFLAERTGGTYSTLKVQPAELEDSGVYFCASSPVLASTDTQYFGPGTRLTVL.

The J gene is TRBJ2-1, the V gene TRBV25-1; D gene uncertain. The V gene's germline CDR1 is MGHDK and CDR2 SYGVNS. This CDR3 has 15 residues. Between the trimmed V and J ends, which lost 2 bases and 2 bases, there was a span of 10 bases. The CDR3 region is CASSEGPSPYNEQFF. CDR3 coding DNA: TGTGCCAGCAGTGAAGGCCCGTCCCCCTACAATGAGCAGTTCTTC.

This clone was counted only a few times. The gene calls are TRBV7-5 and TRBJ2-1; the table's TRBD1 call for D was not verified on the DNA. TRBV7-5 is reported as a pseudogene. The CDR3 is 9 amino acids. This chain's CDR3 is CVPRQGQFF. In DNA, the CDR3 is TGTGTCCCCCGACAGGGACAGTTCTTC.